The 29 T cell receptor beta chains below all came from one sample that was sequenced in a study of blood T cells in healthy people across ages. Alongside a J-beta primer mix, a sample-barcoded 5' primer served in a second PCR lasting roughly 7 to 11 cycles. TCRdb ran MiXCR on the 5' RACE reads and lists one entry per CDR3 protein. The sample holds over 1,200,000 distinct CDR3 sequences, roughly 60% seen once. Sequences were obtained from blood. The receptors come from a man in his late teens or twenties in good health.

The chain recombines TRBV28 with TRBJ1-2; 8 nucleotides line up with TRBD1. Trimming removed 6 bases from V and 0 bases from J; junction bases left unmatched: 9. This CDR3 has 16 amino acids. In germline, CDR1 is MDHEN, CDR2 SYDVKM. The CDR3 is CASSTGQARANYGYTF. The CDR3 coding sequence is TGTGCCAGCAGCACGGGACAGGCTAGAGCTAACTATGGCTACACCTTC.

The genes are TRBV11-2 and TRBJ1-4, with TRBD1 as a possible D gene (5 bases). Trimming took off 2 bases at V and 4 bases at J, with 23 bases between the two ends. Germline CDR1 is SGHAT and CDR2 is FQNNGV. The length of the CDR3 is 19 residues. The CDR3 loop reads CASSLPRVAGPQDNEKLFF. In DNA, the CDR3 is TGTGCCAGCAGCTTACCCCGTGTTGCGGGACCTCAGGATAATGAAAAACTGTTTTTT.

This clonotype was detected a few times. J is TRBJ2-7 and V is TRBV21-1; the table's D call TRBD1 went unverified against the DNA. TRBV21-1 is shown as a pseudogene. This CDR3 comprises 14 residues. As DNA, the CDR3 is TGTGCCAGCAGCAAAGTGCCAGGGGACTACGAGCAGTACTTC. Its translation is CASSKVPGDYEQYF.

The chain recombines TRBV4-1 with TRBJ2-2; D is undetermined. The V and J ends lost 1 base and 6 bases respectively, with 12 bases between them. CDR3 length: 15 residues. Germline-derived CDR1 and CDR2 are MGHRA and YSYEKL. CDR3 region: CASSQVPPQPGELFF. The CDR3 bases are TGCGCCAGCAGCCAAGTGCCGCCTCAACCCGGGGAGCTGTTTTTT.

The J gene is TRBJ2-7, the V gene TRBV4-1; D gene ambiguous. Germline CDR1 is MGHRA and CDR2 is YSYEKL. The V end lost 4 bases, the J end lost 0 bases, and 13 bases lay between the germline ends. This CDR3 is 15 amino acids long. CDR3 loop: CASSPRQPNSYEQYF. Here the CDR3 DNA reads TGCGCCAGCAGCCCCCGTCAACCCAACTCCTACGAGCAGTACTTC.

The genes are TRBV5-1 and TRBJ1-1; D is undetermined. The germline CDR1 and CDR2 sequences are SGHRS and YFSETQ. With 0 bases removed from V and 1 base from J, the gap between germline ends came to 10 bases. This CDR3 is built from 15 residues. The CDR3 DNA reads as TGCGCCAGCAGCTTGGTTAGGAGCTCGAACACTGAAGCTTTCTTT. This sequence encodes CASSLVRSSNTEAFF.

This clonotype was found a few times. The gene calls are TRBV12-3 or TRBV12-4 and TRBJ1-2, with TRBD1 matching 9 bases. V lost 5 bases and J lost 8; bases outside the gene matches: 3. The CDR3 is 12 amino acids. CDR3 nucleotide sequence: TGTGCCAGCAGTGTTACAGGGGGCGGCTACACCTTC. Translated, it gives CASSVTGGGYTF.

The DNA of the CDR3 is TGTGCCAGCAGCTTGCGGAACAACCGTTACGAGCAGTACTTC. This encodes CASSLRNNRYEQYF. The V and J genes are TRBV5-6 and TRBJ2-7; D is undetermined. Looked up from germline, CDR1 is SGHDT and CDR2 is YYEEEE. Trimming cost V 1 base and J 4 bases, with 12 bases left between them. The CDR3 length is 14 residues.

The genes are TRBV7-2 and TRBJ2-4, with D uncertain. The last part of the DNA fits TRBJ2-5 better; the J call may be wrong. This CDR3 has 15 amino acids. Looked up from germline, CDR1 is SGHTA and CDR2 is FQGNSA. As DNA, the CDR3 is TGTGCCAGCAGCTTAGTTGTGGCTATACGGGAGACCCAGTACTTC. This sequence encodes CASSLVVAIRETQYF.

J is TRBJ1-2 and V is TRBV20-1; no reliable D call. Trimming took 6 bases from V and 4 from J, leaving 9 bases between them. This CDR3 contains 11 residues. Germline-derived CDR1 and CDR2 are DFQATT and SNEGSKA (reference sequence). The CDR3 here is CSAAPTYGYTF. As DNA, the CDR3 is TGCAGTGCGGCTCCGACCTATGGCTACACCTTC.

This sequence joins TRBV30 and TRBJ1-4, with TRBD1 as a possible D gene (5 bases). The germline V gene has CDR1 GTSNPN and CDR2 SVGIG (reference sequence). This CDR3 spans 11 amino acids. Trimming pared 3 bases from V and 8 bases from J, leaving 7 bases between. The CDR3, as DNA: TGTGCCTGGAGCGGGGGAGAAAAACTGTTTTTT. Translated, it gives CAWSGGEKLFF.

The chain carries TRBV28 and TRBJ2-7; 9 bases align to TRBD1. The end of the DNA aligns better with TRBJ2-5, so the J call may be wrong. The germline V gene has CDR1 MDHEN and CDR2 SYDVKM. The CDR3 loop spans 15 amino acids. The CDR3 here is CASSSGTGFTETQYF. The CDR3 nucleotides are TGTGCCAGCAGCTCCGGGACAGGGTTTACAGAGACCCAGTACTTC.

The chain couples TRBV20-1 to TRBJ1-5, with a tentative D call TRBD1 (6 bases). CDR1 and CDR2 from the germline V gene are DFQATT and SNEGSKA (reference sequence). With 7 bases removed from V and 2 bases from J, the gap between germline ends came to 18 bases. The CDR3 extends over 15 amino acids. The CDR3 DNA is TGCAGTGTCCTGGTGGGGGGGCGCCGCAATCAGCCCCAGCATTTT. Amino acids: CSVLVGGRRNQPQHF.

In nucleotides, the CDR3 is TGTGCCAGCAGCTTATCCCGGGACATGGGGGTCCATGAGCAGTTCTTC. Translation: CASSLSRDMGVHEQFF. The V and J genes are TRBV7-2 and TRBJ2-1; perhaps TRBD1 as D (6 bases). Between the trimmed V and J ends, which lost 2 bases and 8 bases, there was a span of 19 bases. The CDR3 spans 16 residues. Germline CDR1 reads SGHTA; CDR2 reads FQGNSA.

This chain connects TRBV20-1 to TRBJ2-1, with no clear D. The CDR3 length is 13 residues. V gave up 5 bases and J gave up 4 bases, with 12 bases separating them. Germline assignment: CDR1 DFQATT and CDR2 SNEGSKA (reference sequence). CDR3 bases: TGCAGTGCTCCCCGACTGGGATACAATGAGCAGTTCTTC. It translates to CSAPRLGYNEQFF.

This clonotype was observed a few times. This chain connects TRBV20-1 to TRBJ2-7; D is unclear. The DNA end lines up better with TRBJ2-5; the J call may be wrong. The CDR3 extends over 12 amino acids. CDR1 and CDR2 from the germline V gene are DFQATT and SNEGSKA (reference sequence). The CDR3 region has the DNA TGCAGTGTGAGCAGGCAAAAAGAGACCCAGTACTTC. Translation: CSVSRQKETQYF.

This clonotype has only a few counts. The chain carries TRBV6-5 and TRBJ1-5; D is possibly TRBD1 (6 bases). CDR1 is MNHEY, CDR2 SVGAGI, per germline. V was pared by 6 bases and J by 0 bases, with 9 bases between. This CDR3 contains 14 residues. CDR3 protein: CASREGGSNQPQHF. Here the CDR3 DNA reads TGTGCCAGCAGAGAGGGGGGTAGCAATCAGCCCCAGCATTTT.

This chain links TRBV6-5 with TRBJ2-3, with a weak D call TRBD1 (5 bases). Germline values: CDR1 MNHEY, CDR2 SVGAGI. V lost 0 bases and J lost 3, with 19 bases in between. The CDR3 runs 18 residues. The CDR3 coding sequence is TGTGCCAGCAGTTACTCTGGGGCGTTCCCGGGCCTAACAGATACGCAGTATTTT. Amino acid sequence: CASSYSGAFPGLTDTQYF.

The rearrangement links TRBV29-1 to TRBJ2-1, with TRBD2 matching over 9 bases. The trim removed 3 bases at V and 5 bases at J, leaving 5 bases unmatched. The CDR3 is made up of 14 amino acids. Per germline, CDR1 SQVTM and CDR2 ANQGSEA. The CDR3 sequence: CSVDRLAGNNEQFF. The CDR3 DNA reads TGCAGCGTTGATCGGCTAGCGGGGAACAATGAGCAGTTCTTC.

The rearrangement uses TRBV7-9 and TRBJ2-7; D perhaps matches TRBD1 (6 bases). Trimming cost V 5 bases and J 3 bases, with 17 bases left between them. The CDR3 loop spans 15 amino acids. Germline CDR1 SEHNR, CDR2 FQNEAQ (reference sequence). CDR3 sequence: CASSPRDTPIYEQYF. CDR3 bases: TGTGCCAGCAGCCCCCGGGACACACCTATCTACGAGCAGTACTTC.

V is TRBV15 and J is TRBJ1-1; possibly TRBD1 for D (5 bases). V was clipped by 1 base and J by 0 bases, with 6 bases between them. This CDR3 region has 14 residues. Germline CDR1 is LNHNV and CDR2 is YYDKDF (reference sequence). The CDR3 bases are TGTGCCACCAGCAGAGCCAGGGTGAACACTGAAGCTTTCTTT. Translation: CATSRARVNTEAFF.

The V and J genes are TRBV4-2 and TRBJ2-3; TRBD2 is a possible D gene (5 bases). The CDR3 loop spans 15 amino acids. Trimming removed 3 bases at V and 3 bases at J, with 13 bases between. Per germline, CDR1 LGHNA and CDR2 YNFKEQ. The CDR3 region has the DNA TGTGCCAGCAGCCACCAGAGCGGATCGACAGATACGCAGTATTTT. It is translated as CASSHQSGSTDTQYF.

The chain joins TRBV6-1 to TRBJ2-1; perhaps TRBD2 as D (7 bases). The V gene's germline CDR1 is MNHNS and CDR2 SASEGT. This CDR3 has 16 residues. V lost 1 base to trimming and J lost 4 bases, with 14 bases between them. The CDR3 protein is CASSEEVGGGYNEQFF. DNA for the CDR3: TGTGCCAGCAGTGAAGAGGTGGGAGGGGGGTACAATGAGCAGTTCTTC.

V is TRBV5-1 and J is TRBJ2-7; 12 nucleotides match TRBD2. CDR1 SGHRS and CDR2 YFSETQ come from the germline V gene. The V and J ends lost 4 bases and 2 bases, in that order; junction bases with no gene match: 7. The CDR3 has 16 residues. CDR3 bases: TGCGCCAGCAGCCTGCGGACTAGCGGGGAGGCCTACGAGCAGTACTTC. Amino acid sequence: CASSLRTSGEAYEQYF. Looking up the rest from reference TRBV5-1 and TRBJ2-7 gives the full variable domain: KAGVTQTPRYLIKTRGQQVTLSCSPISGHRSVSWYQQTPGQGLQFLFEYFSETQRNKGNFPGRFSGRQFSNSRSEMNVSTLELGDSALYLCASSLRTSGEAYEQYFGPGTRLTVT.

The chain employs TRBV5-1 and TRBJ2-3, with D perhaps being TRBD1 or TRBD2 (5 bases each). The germline V gene has CDR1 SGHRS and CDR2 YFSETQ. V was shortened by 5 bases and J by 6 bases, with 16 bases between the two germline ends. CDR3 length equals 14 residues. The CDR3 here is CASRRAGQEDTQYF. The CDR3 coding sequence is TGCGCCAGCAGGAGGGCAGGGCAGGAGGATACGCAGTATTTT.

V is TRBV24-1 and J is TRBJ2-4, with D unresolved. The end of the DNA fits TRBJ2-7 better, so the J call may be wrong. The CDR3 contains 15 residues. Germline CDR1 KGHDR, CDR2 SFDVKD. The CDR3 DNA reads TGTGCCACCAGTGACGCAGACCTTCCCTACTACGAGCAGTACTTC. This encodes CATSDADLPYYEQYF.

This clonotype came up many times. The rearrangement joins TRBV28 to TRBJ1-2; D remains ambiguous. The V gene's germline CDR1 is MDHEN and CDR2 SYDVKM. The CDR3 loop spans 15 amino acids. V gave up 4 bases and J gave up 1 base, with 13 bases separating them. CDR3 nucleotides: TGTGCCAGCAGTTCTTTGGACGGTAATAACTATGGCTACACCTTC. Its translation: CASSSLDGNNYGYTF.

This clonotype occurred a few times. The rearrangement joins TRBV27 to TRBJ2-1; 7 bases map to TRBD1. This CDR3 region has 17 residues. Trimming at V came to 6 bases and at J to 1 base, leaving 12 bases not matched to a gene. The germline CDR1 and CDR2 sequences are MNHEY and SMNVEV (reference sequence). The CDR3 here is CASRPGPGGGSYNEQFF. In DNA, the CDR3 is TGTGCCAGCAGACCAGGCCCAGGGGGTGGGTCCTACAATGAGCAGTTCTTC.

The chain has TRBV20-1 and TRBJ1-5; no definite D call. V gave up 1 base and J gave up 9 bases, with 13 bases separating them. The CDR3 is 13 amino acids. From germline, CDR1 is DFQATT and CDR2 SNEGSKA (reference sequence). CDR3 loop: CSARGIGRRPQHF. In DNA, the CDR3 is TGCAGTGCTAGAGGAATCGGTCGACGGCCCCAGCATTTT.